Each of the 30 T cell receptor beta chains below was sequenced from the same sample in a study of blood T cells in healthy people across ages. Then a second PCR, running about 6 to 11 cycles, was carried out with a sample-barcoded 5' primer and a J-beta primer mix. TCRdb reprocessed the 5' RACE reads with MiXCR, giving one entry per CDR3 protein. The sample has almost 1 million distinct CDR3 sequences, roughly half seen once. The sample taken for sequencing was blood. The origin of the receptors is a woman aged 60-75 years in good health.

The chain has TRBV7-9 and TRBJ2-2; D call uncertain. This CDR3 comprises 13 residues. Trimming took 3 bases from V and 6 from J, leaving 8 bases between them. CDR1 is SEHNR, CDR2 FQNEAQ, per germline (reference sequence). The CDR3 DNA is TGTGCCAGCAGCTTCGATTCCCCCGGGGAGCTGTTTTTT. Residues: CASSFDSPGELFF.

The chain recombines TRBV20-1 with TRBJ1-4, with a weak D call TRBD1 (5 bases). CDR1 is DFQATT and CDR2 is SNEGSKA in the germline V gene (reference sequence). Trimming removed 7 bases at V and 4 bases at J, with 10 bases between. There are 12 residues in the CDR3. Here the CDR3 DNA reads TGCAGTGGGCGCCAGGGTAATGAAAAACTGTTTTTT. Protein: CSGRQGNEKLFF.

The chain has TRBV4-1 and TRBJ2-3; no definite D call. In germline, CDR1 is MGHRA, CDR2 YSYEKL. This CDR3 has 15 residues. The V gene lost 1 base and the J gene lost 4 bases, with 12 bases spanning the gap. This chain's CDR3 is CASSQVSSGSDTQYF. The CDR3 DNA follows: TGCGCCAGCAGCCAAGTCTCGAGTGGCTCAGATACGCAGTATTTT.

The table lists this clonotype with a few counts. The rearrangement joins TRBV5-1 to TRBJ2-2, with 15 bases aligning to TRBD2. The V gene's germline CDR1 is SGHRS and CDR2 YFSETQ. The CDR3 spans 17 residues. The V segment lost 2 bases and the J segment 5 bases; nucleotides outside the gene matches: 4. The CDR3 DNA sequence: TGCGCCAGCAGCTTCCAGGGACTAGCGGGAGGTACCGGGGAGCTGTTTTTT. This encodes CASSFQGLAGGTGELFF.

Only a few counts were recorded for this clonotype. This chain connects TRBV7-9 to TRBJ1-2; 8 bases map to TRBD1. This CDR3 has 16 amino acids. CDR1 is SEHNR and CDR2 is FQNEAQ in the germline V gene (reference sequence). V lost 7 bases and J lost 6; bases outside the gene matches: 16. CDR3 sequence: CASIRQGRHFPDGYTF. As DNA, the CDR3 is TGTGCCAGCATTCGACAGGGGCGACATTTTCCGGATGGCTACACCTTC.

A single count supports this clonotype. Its ends do not fully match the called genes, so a read error is possible. The V and J genes are TRBV7-9 and TRBJ2-7; 7 bases line up with TRBD2. The CDR3 loop spans 13 amino acids. Germline V CDR1 and CDR2: SEHNR, FQNEAQ (reference sequence). The DNA of the CDR3 is TGTTCCAGCAGCCCGAGCGGGACCTACGAGCAGTACTTC. It specifies CSSSPSGTYEQYF.

This clonotype was detected a few times. This chain connects TRBV5-1 to TRBJ2-1, with D perhaps matching TRBD1 or TRBD2 (5 bases each). V lost 5 bases and J lost 5, with 17 bases in between. Germline CDR1 reads SGHRS; CDR2 reads YFSETQ. The CDR3 extends over 15 amino acids. CDR3 sequence (DNA): TGCGCCAGCAGATTCTTGTTGGGGGAAGACAATGAGCAGTTCTTC. As protein: CASRFLLGEDNEQFF.

This clonotype has just a few counts. This chain joins TRBV7-8 and TRBJ2-5; 9 bases match TRBD1. Judging by the DNA end, TRBJ2-7 fits better; the J call may be wrong. This CDR3 comprises 15 residues. Germline V gene lookup returns CDR1 SGHVS and CDR2 FQNEAQ. As DNA, the CDR3 is TGTGCCAGCAGCTTAGGAGGAACAGGGGGCAGCGAGCAGTACTTC. Translated, it gives CASSLGGTGGSEQYF.

V and J are TRBV29-1 and TRBJ2-5; weak D call: TRBD1 (6 bases). This CDR3 comprises 14 residues. In germline, CDR1 is SQVTM, CDR2 ANQGSEA. The CDR3 DNA reads TGCACCGCAACAGGGAATCAGGTCGGAGAGACCCAGTACTTC. It specifies CTATGNQVGETQYF.

The gene calls are TRBV6-5 and TRBJ1-4; D remains ambiguous. V was clipped by 5 bases and J by 0 bases, with 13 bases between them. This CDR3 spans 16 amino acids. Germline V gene lookup returns CDR1 MNHEY and CDR2 SVGAGI. CDR3 coding DNA: TGTGCCAGCAGTCGAGGGAAGGGAGCAACTAATGAAAAACTGTTTTTT. The encoded protein is CASSRGKGATNEKLFF.

This clonotype was counted only a few times. The V call is TRBV4-1, the J call TRBJ2-7, with D perhaps TRBD2 (6 bases). The CDR3 is made up of 14 amino acids. Trimming removed 4 bases from V and 3 bases from J, with 13 bases in between. In germline, CDR1 is MGHRA, CDR2 YSYEKL. CDR3 loop: CASSPGGVNYEQYF. In DNA, the CDR3 is TGCGCCAGCAGCCCAGGAGGGGTAAACTACGAGCAGTACTTC.

J is TRBJ2-1 and V is TRBV20-1; 14 nucleotides match TRBD2. Germline lookup yields CDR1 DFQATT and CDR2 SNEGSKA (reference sequence). The CDR3 is made up of 13 amino acids. Trimming at V came to 4 bases and at J to 9 bases, leaving 2 bases not matched to a gene. DNA of the CDR3: TGCAGTGCTACGGGACTAGCGGGAGTTGAGCAGTTCTTC. Protein sequence: CSATGLAGVEQFF.

This clonotype showed up many times. V usage is TRBV5-1 and J usage is TRBJ2-5, with D possibly matching TRBD2 (5 bases). Trimming stripped 2 bases from V and 5 bases from J, with 19 bases between. From germline, CDR1 is SGHRS and CDR2 YFSETQ. CDR3 length: 16 amino acids. CDR3 nucleotides: TGCGCCAGCAGCTTCGGTCTAGCCCAAAATGGGGAGACCCAGTACTTC. Residues: CASSFGLAQNGETQYF.

This chain links TRBV7-2 with TRBJ2-5; tentative D call: TRBD1 (5 bases). From germline, CDR1 is SGHTA and CDR2 FQGNSA. The CDR3 contains 13 residues. Trimming stripped 1 base from V and 4 bases from J, with 7 bases between. The CDR3, as DNA: TGTGCCAGCAGCTTAGACAGGTTAGAGACCCAGTACTTC. It translates to CASSLDRLETQYF.

Remarks on this clonotype: This sequence may be a read error, since a much larger clone differs from it by one base. The chain recombines TRBV7-2 with TRBJ2-3; TRBD2 matches 7 bases. The ends lost 4 bases at V and 3 bases at J; junction bases unmatched: 7. Germline lookup yields CDR1 SGHTA and CDR2 FQGNSA. The CDR3 is 15 amino acids. This CDR3 is CASSWEGAGTDTQYF. The CDR3 nucleotides read TGTGCCAGCAGCTGGGAGGGAGCAGGAACAGATACGCAGTATTTT.

The chain couples TRBV20-1 to TRBJ2-1, with D perhaps being TRBD1 or TRBD2 (5 bases each). The germline V and J ends were trimmed by 4 bases and 4 bases, with 20 bases remaining between them. The length of the CDR3 is 16 residues. Germline assignment: CDR1 DFQATT and CDR2 SNEGSKA (reference sequence). The CDR3 spells CSAKKITGPQYNEQFF. CDR3 bases: TGCAGTGCTAAAAAGATAACGGGACCACAGTACAATGAGCAGTTCTTC.

This chain connects TRBV15 to TRBJ2-5, with TRBD1 matching over 8 bases. The germline V gene has CDR1 LNHNV and CDR2 YYDKDF (reference sequence). Losses at the gene ends were 0 bases for V and 1 base for J; bases not matched to a gene: 1. This CDR3 has 15 residues. In nucleotides, the CDR3 is TGTGCCACCAGCAGAGATGACAGGGGCCAAGAGACCCAGTACTTC. Its translation is CATSRDDRGQETQYF. Complete variable domain (other parts from reference TRBV15 and TRBJ2-5): DAMVIQNPRYQVTQFGKPVTLSCSQTLNHNVMYWYQQKSSQAPKLLFHYYDKDFNNEADTPDNFQSRRPNTSFCFLDIRSPGLGDTAMYLCATSRDDRGQETQYFGPGTRLLVL.

The V call is TRBV6-1, the J call TRBJ2-5, with 7 positions matching TRBD2. V lost 3 bases to trimming and J lost 1 base; unmatched junction nucleotides: 8. Germline V gene sequence: CDR1 MNHNS, CDR2 SASEGT. The length of the CDR3 is 16 residues. The CDR3 DNA reads TGTGCCAGCAGTGATCCTAGCGGATGGAGCCAAGAGACCCAGTACTTC. Its protein is CASSDPSGWSQETQYF.

This clonotype was detected a few times. The genes are TRBV4-1 and TRBJ2-3, with 7 bases matching TRBD2. V lost 4 bases to trimming and J lost 2 bases; unmatched junction nucleotides: 6. CDR3 length: 15 amino acids. Germline V gene lookup returns CDR1 MGHRA and CDR2 YSYEKL. As DNA, the CDR3 is TGCGCCAGCAGCCGGCTGGGACTAAACACAGATACGCAGTATTTT. It translates to CASSRLGLNTDTQYF.

The rearrangement joins TRBV3-1 to TRBJ1-4; D is uncertain. V was shortened by 1 base and J by 5 bases, with 8 bases between the two germline ends. Germline-derived CDR1 and CDR2 are LGHDT and YNNKEL (reference sequence). The CDR3 runs 14 residues. The CDR3 sequence is CASSQGRTNEKLFF. Written as DNA, the CDR3 is TGTGCCAGCAGCCAAGGTAGAACCAATGAAAAACTGTTTTTT.

The chain couples TRBV9 to TRBJ2-4, with D possibly matching TRBD2 (6 bases). The DNA end is more similar to TRBJ2-5, so the J call may be wrong. The CDR3 is 16 residues long. CDR1 is SGDLS and CDR2 is YYNGEE in the germline V gene. The CDR3 region has the DNA TGTGCCAGCAGCGTAGGAGCTCTAGCGACCAAAGAGACCCAGTACTTC. It yields the protein CASSVGALATKETQYF.

V is TRBV18 and J is TRBJ2-7; D unclear. This CDR3 is 15 amino acids long. Germline V CDR1 and CDR2: KGHSH, LQKENI. V gave up 0 bases and J gave up 0 bases, with 9 bases separating them. The CDR3 coding sequence is TGTGCCAGCTCACCACCCAAGGGTAGCTCCTACGAGCAGTACTTC. Translating gives CASSPPKGSSYEQYF.

Ten or more counts support this clonotype. The chain couples TRBV18 to TRBJ2-5; the match to TRBD1 covers 8 bases. Per the germline V gene, CDR1 is KGHSH and CDR2 is LQKENI. J was trimmed by 5 bases and V by 8 bases; bases with no gene match: 10. The CDR3 has 14 residues. Here the CDR3 reads CASSPGQGGETQYF. The CDR3 DNA reads TGTGCCAGCAGTCCAGGACAGGGTGGCGAGACCCAGTACTTC.

The rearrangement joins TRBV28 to TRBJ2-7, with D hard to call. The CDR3 contains 16 residues. Trimming took off 5 bases at V and 2 bases at J, with 19 bases between the two ends. The V gene's germline CDR1 is MDHEN and CDR2 SYDVKM. In DNA form, the CDR3 reads TGTGCCAGCAGTCTCCCCAGCGCAAAGCTGGCCTACGAGCAGTACTTC. This codes for CASSLPSAKLAYEQYF.

The chain is built from TRBV18 and TRBJ1-4; the D is unclear. V was clipped by 3 bases and J by 5 bases, with 13 bases between them. In germline, CDR1 is KGHSH, CDR2 LQKENI. This CDR3 contains 15 residues. The CDR3 bases are TGTGCCAGCTCACCCGGACCAATTTCGAATGAAAAACTGTTTTTT. Translation: CASSPGPISNEKLFF.

The chain is built from TRBV9 and TRBJ2-4; D is ambiguous. Trimming took off 0 bases at V and 0 bases at J, with 22 bases between the two ends. Germline CDR1 and CDR2: SGDLS and YYNGEE. The CDR3 has 20 amino acids. CDR3 sequence (DNA): TGTGCCAGCAGCGTAGAAGACTGGACCCGCTTTCCCGGAGCCAAAAACATTCAGTACTTC. Translation: CASSVEDWTRFPGAKNIQYF.

This clonotype was seen a few times. V is TRBV9 and J is TRBJ1-6, with D unclear. V gave up 0 bases and J gave up 10 bases, with 14 bases separating them. Germline-derived CDR1 and CDR2 are SGDLS and YYNGEE. CDR3 length equals 15 residues. The DNA for the CDR3 is TGTGCCAGCAGCGTAGGACGGACTCCGGACTCACCCCTCCACTTT. Translated: CASSVGRTPDSPLHF.

The chain links TRBV28 to TRBJ1-2; 9 nucleotides align to TRBD1. The CDR3 loop spans 18 amino acids. Germline V gene sequence: CDR1 MDHEN, CDR2 SYDVKM. The ends lost 6 bases at V and 4 bases at J; junction bases unmatched: 18. The CDR3 DNA reads as TGTGCCAGCAGCCGTGGTTTTCCGAACAGGGGGCGCCCCTATGGCTACACCTTC. Translated, it gives CASSRGFPNRGRPYGYTF.

The CDR3 loop is CASSPSRWLHTEAFF. The CDR3 DNA reads TGTGCCAGCAGTCCCTCGAGGTGGCTGCACACTGAAGCTTTCTTT. V gene TRBV28 combines with J gene TRBJ1-1; D is unresolved. This CDR3 comprises 15 residues. Looked up from germline, CDR1 is MDHEN and CDR2 is SYDVKM. V gave up 5 bases and J gave up 3 bases, with 16 bases separating them.

This clonotype was detected many times. The J gene is TRBJ2-7, the V gene TRBV14; 11 bases agree with TRBD1. The junction had 3 bases not matched to a gene; V was cut back by 5 bases and J by 3 bases. Germline CDR1 is SGHDN and CDR2 is FVKESK. The CDR3 contains 14 residues. CDR3 nucleotides: TGTGCCAGCAGCAGAGGGACAGGGGGCTACGAGCAGTACTTC. Amino acid sequence: CASSRGTGGYEQYF.